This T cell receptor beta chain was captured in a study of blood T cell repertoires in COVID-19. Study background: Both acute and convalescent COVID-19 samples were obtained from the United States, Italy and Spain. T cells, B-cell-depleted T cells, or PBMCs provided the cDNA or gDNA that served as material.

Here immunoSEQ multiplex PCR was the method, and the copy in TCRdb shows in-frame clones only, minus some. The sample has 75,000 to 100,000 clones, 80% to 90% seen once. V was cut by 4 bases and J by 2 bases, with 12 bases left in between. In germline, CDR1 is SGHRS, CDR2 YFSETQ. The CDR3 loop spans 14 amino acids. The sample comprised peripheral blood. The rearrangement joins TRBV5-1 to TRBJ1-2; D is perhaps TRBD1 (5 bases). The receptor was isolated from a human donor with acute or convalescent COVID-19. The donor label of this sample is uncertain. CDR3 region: CASSASTGNYGYTF. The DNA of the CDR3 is TGCGCCAGCAGCGCTTCTACAGGAAACTATGGCTACACCTTC.